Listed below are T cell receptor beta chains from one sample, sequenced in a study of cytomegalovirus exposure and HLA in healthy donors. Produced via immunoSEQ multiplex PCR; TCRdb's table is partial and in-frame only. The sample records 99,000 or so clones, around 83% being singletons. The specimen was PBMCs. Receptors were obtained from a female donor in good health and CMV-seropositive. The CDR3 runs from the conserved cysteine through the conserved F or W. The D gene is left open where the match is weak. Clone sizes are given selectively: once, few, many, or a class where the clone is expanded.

TGTGCCAGCAGCTTTTCAGGGGCCATAGCTAACTATGGCTACACCTTC	CASSFSGAIANYGYTF	.	16	TRBV7-2	.	TRBJ1-2
TGTGCCAGCAGATTGACAGGGGACACTGAAGCTTTCTTT	CASRLTGDTEAFF	TRBD1	13	TRBV7-3	.	TRBJ1-1
TGTGCCAGCAGCCCGAACAGGGGGCATATGAACACTGAAGCTTTCTTT	CASSPNRGHMNTEAFF	TRBD1	16	TRBV11-2	.	TRBJ1-1
TGTGCCAGCAGTTCCCCGGGACTAGCGGGAATAATCTACGAGCAGTACTTC	CASSSPGLAGIIYEQYF	TRBD2	17	TRBV28	.	TRBJ2-7
TGTGCCAGCCTAACAGGGTCGTTTCCTTATGGCTACACCTTC	CASLTGSFPYGYTF	.	14	TRBV6-5	.	TRBJ1-2
TGTGCCAGCAGCTTGACAGGGGGGTATGGCTACACCTTC	CASSLTGGYGYTF	TRBD1	13	TRBV7-9	.	TRBJ1-2
TGTGCCAGCAGTCCCACCGGGACTCCTGAAGCTTTCTTT	CASSPTGTPEAFF	.	13	TRBV28	few	TRBJ1-1
TGTGCCAGCAGCTTAATGGGACAGGCTCATGGCTACCCCTTC	CASSLMGQAHGYPF	TRBD1	14	TRBV5-6	.	TRBJ1-2
TGCGCCAGCAGCCCCCGCGGGACTAGCGGAGGGAACAATGAGCAGTTCTTC	CASSPRGTSGGNNEQFF	TRBD2	17	TRBV4-1	.	TRBJ2-1
TGTGCCAGCTCAGGGGGCCTGGAGACCCAGTACTTC	CASSGGLETQYF	TRBD1	12	TRBV19	.	TRBJ2-5
TGTGCCAGCAGCTCCCCCGGCGGGACTAGCGGGGGGAACATTCAGTACTTC	CASSSPGGTSGGNIQYF	TRBD2	17	TRBV4-2	.	TRBJ2-4
TGTGCCAGCAGGTCTAGCGGGAACCCTCCCTACGAGCAGTACTTC	CASRSSGNPPYEQYF	TRBD2	15	TRBV7-9	.	TRBJ2-7
TGTGCCAGCTCACCAGGGGGCGGGGGACGCTACGAGCAGTACTTC	CASSPGGGGRYEQYF	.	15	TRBV18	.	TRBJ2-7
TGCAGCGTTGAAGACAACTACTATGGCCACACCTTC	CSVEDNYYGHTF	.	12	TRBV29-1	.	TRBJ1-2
TGTGCCAGCAGCTCCGTAATTGGAGGGCCATTTTACAATGAGCAGTTCTTC	CASSSVIGGPFYNEQFF	.	17	TRBV11-1	.	TRBJ2-1
TGTGCCAGCAGCTTAGGAGTCGGGGGTTACACTGAAGCTTTCTTT	CASSLGVGGYTEAFF	.	15	TRBV13	.	TRBJ1-1
TGTGCCACCGGGACTAGCGGGTACAATGAGCAGTTCTTC	CATGTSGYNEQFF	TRBD2	13	TRBV7-9	.	TRBJ2-1
TGCAGCGTTGAGGGCCATGGGGGACTCTCCTACAATGAGCAGTTCTTC	CSVEGHGGLSYNEQFF	.	16	TRBV29-1	once	TRBJ2-1
TGTGCCAGCAGAGTAGGCAGGAACATTAAAGAGACCCAGTACTTC	CASRVGRNIKETQYF	.	15	TRBV21-1	.	TRBJ2-5
TGTGCCAGCAGTCTTGTCGGAGATACGCAGTATTTT	CASSLVGDTQYF	.	12	TRBV14	.	TRBJ2-3
TGTGCCAGCAGTGACCATAGCGGGGGTCATTACGAGCAGTACTTC	CASSDHSGGHYEQYF	TRBD2	15	TRBV6-6	.	TRBJ2-7
TGTGCCAGCAGTGAAGGGTACTATGGACTTAACTATGGCTACACCTTC	CASSEGYYGLNYGYTF	.	16	TRBV2	.	TRBJ1-2